These 21 T cell receptor beta chains were sequenced from one sample in a study of identical twins. TCRdb fed the 5' RACE reads into MiXCR, producing one record per CDR3 protein. Among 350,000 to 500,000 distinct CDR3 sequences, about 18% were seen once, and the ten largest hold 10% to 15%. The sample was naive T cells sorted from blood. Receptors originate from a man between 50 and 59 years old in good health.

This clonotype was seen only a few times. The rearrangement links TRBV20-1 to TRBJ2-7; D might be TRBD1 or TRBD2, each matching 5 bases. Trimming stripped 6 bases from V and 2 bases from J, with 14 bases between. CDR1 and CDR2 from the germline V gene are DFQATT and SNEGSKA (reference sequence). The CDR3 is 13 amino acids. The CDR3 loop is CSARWWDPYEQYF. CDR3 coding DNA: TGCAGTGCCCGGTGGTGGGACCCCTACGAGCAGTACTTC.

The V gene is TRBV20-1, the J gene TRBJ2-5, with a possible D match to TRBD1 (6 bases). Per the germline V gene, CDR1 is DFQATT and CDR2 is SNEGSKA (reference sequence). The V gene lost 7 bases and the J gene lost 4 bases, with 22 bases spanning the gap. There are 15 residues in the CDR3. CDR3 protein: CSVPNRVELGETQYF. The CDR3 DNA reads TGCAGTGTGCCGAACAGGGTTGAATTAGGAGAGACCCAGTACTTC.

This clonotype was counted many times. This sequence joins TRBV29-1 and TRBJ2-5; 8 bases agree with TRBD1. With 6 bases clipped from V and 6 bases from J, the junction kept 3 bases outside the gene matches. Germline V CDR1 and CDR2: SQVTM, ANQGSEA. The CDR3 has 11 amino acids. The CDR3 region has the DNA TGCAGCGTGGGGGACAGGCAGACCCAGTACTTC. Translating it yields CSVGDRQTQYF.

V is TRBV6-2 or TRBV6-3 and J is TRBJ1-1; D is uncertain. The CDR3 runs to 13 residues. Germline assignment: CDR1 MNHEY and CDR2 SVGEGT. The V and J ends lost 7 bases and 1 base respectively, with 10 bases between them. The CDR3 is CASKKVGNTEAFF. CDR3 nucleotides: TGTGCCAGCAAGAAGGTGGGGAACACTGAAGCTTTCTTT.

The J gene is TRBJ2-7, the V gene TRBV7-8, with 9 bases aligning to TRBD2. The CDR3 has 16 residues. Germline values: CDR1 SGHVS, CDR2 FQNEAQ. V lost 1 base to trimming and J lost 9 bases; unmatched junction nucleotides: 13. CDR3 DNA: TGTGCCAGCAGCTTAGAAGGGGCTAGCGGGATGGGCCGGCAGTACTTC. It translates to CASSLEGASGMGRQYF.

This clonotype showed up just a few times. The rearrangement links TRBV5-1 to TRBJ1-2; 10 bases fit TRBD1. Unmatched junction bases numbered 2, after V lost 3 bases and J lost 3 bases. CDR3 size: 14 residues. Germline-derived CDR1 and CDR2 are SGHRS and YFSETQ. As DNA, the CDR3 is TGCGCCAGCAGCTCCGGGACAGGGGACTATGGCTACACCTTC. Its protein is CASSSGTGDYGYTF.

V gene TRBV7-2 combines with J gene TRBJ1-4; 8 nucleotides match TRBD1. V gave up 8 bases and J gave up 4 bases; unmatched junction bases: 3. Per the germline V gene, CDR1 is SGHTA and CDR2 is FQGNSA. This CDR3 has 13 amino acids. The chain's CDR3 is CASGQGYNEKLFF. CDR3 nucleotides: TGTGCCAGCGGACAGGGATATAATGAAAAACTGTTTTTT. Drawing the rest from reference TRBV7-2 and TRBJ1-4, the complete variable domain is GAGVSQSPSNKVTEKGKDVELRCDPISGHTALYWYRQSLGQGLEFLIYFQGNSAPDKSGLPSDRFSAERTGGSVSTLTIQRTQQEDSAVYLCASGQGYNEKLFFGSGTQLSVL.

This clonotype was picked up many times. This chain joins TRBV4-2 and TRBJ1-1; D unresolved. The CDR3 length is 14 residues. Germline V gene data show CDR1 as LGHNA and CDR2 as YNFKEQ. V was clipped by 0 bases and J by 2 bases, with 7 bases between them. The CDR3 loop reads CASSQDWANTEAFF. DNA of the CDR3: TGTGCCAGCAGCCAAGATTGGGCTAACACTGAAGCTTTCTTT.

The CDR3 sequence: CASSRGGVQPLDEQFF. The CDR3 bases are TGTGCCAGCAGCCGTGGAGGGGTACAACCTTTGGATGAGCAGTTCTTC. The chain combines TRBV7-3 with TRBJ2-1; the D gene is possibly TRBD2 (6 bases). V was cut by 5 bases and J by 8 bases, with 22 bases left in between. The CDR3 loop spans 16 amino acids. The germline V gene has CDR1 SGHTA and CDR2 FQGTGA.

This clonotype has a count of ten or more. The chain uses TRBV20-1 and TRBJ2-7; unclear D gene. V was clipped by 7 bases and J by 1 base, with 8 bases between them. This CDR3 has 11 amino acids. Germline lookup yields CDR1 DFQATT and CDR2 SNEGSKA (reference sequence). The CDR3 is CSVGRSYEQYF. CDR3 coding DNA: TGCAGTGTTGGGCGGTCCTACGAGCAGTACTTC.

This clonotype has a count of ten or more. This sequence joins TRBV7-2 and TRBJ2-7; 13 positions agree with TRBD2. CDR1 and CDR2 from the germline V gene are SGHTA and FQGNSA. The CDR3 loop spans 15 amino acids. With 3 bases clipped from V and 11 bases from J, the junction kept 10 bases outside the gene matches. The CDR3 DNA is TGTGCCAGCAGCTTGGTAGGACTAGCGGGGGTCTTTAAGTACTTC. Protein sequence: CASSLVGLAGVFKYF.

The chain uses TRBV20-1 and TRBJ1-1, with 7 bases lining up with TRBD1. Germline assignment: CDR1 DFQATT and CDR2 SNEGSKA (reference sequence). The CDR3 is 16 amino acids. J was trimmed by 6 bases and V by 0 bases; bases with no gene match: 13. CDR3 DNA: TGCAGTGCTAGAGACCCCCCCGAGGGGGCGCGGGCTGAAGCTTTCTTT. As protein: CSARDPPEGARAEAFF.

CDR3 protein: CASSLIAGAGYNEQFF. The CDR3 bases are TGCGCCAGCAGCTTGATAGCGGGAGCCGGCTACAATGAGCAGTTCTTC. The gene calls are TRBV5-1 and TRBJ2-1, with 9 bases identical to TRBD2. With V trimmed by 1 base and J by 3 bases, 5 bases remained unmatched. CDR1 and CDR2 from the germline V gene are SGHRS and YFSETQ. The CDR3 length is 16 residues. The full variable domain, rest sourced from reference TRBV5-1 and TRBJ2-1, is KAGVTQTPRYLIKTRGQQVTLSCSPISGHRSVSWYQQTPGQGLQFLFEYFSETQRNKGNFPGRFSGRQFSNSRSEMNVSTLELGDSALYLCASSLIAGAGYNEQFFGPGTRLTVL.

The chain carries TRBV2 and TRBJ2-1, with 8 positions matching TRBD1. Losses at the gene ends were 7 bases for V and 6 bases for J; bases not matched to a gene: 5. Germline V gene sequence: CDR1 SNHLY, CDR2 FYNNEI. The CDR3 length is 13 residues. The CDR3 DNA follows: TGTGCCAGCAAAGACAGGGGTTTCAATGAGCAGTTCTTC. This translates into CASKDRGFNEQFF.

This clonotype was seen ten or more times. The chain links TRBV4-3 to TRBJ2-3; D is unclear. The V and J ends lost 6 bases and 2 bases respectively, with 9 bases between them. This CDR3 comprises 13 residues. Germline V gene sequence: CDR1 LGHNA, CDR2 YSLEER. CDR3 residues: CASSQTATDTQYF. The CDR3 DNA follows: TGCGCCAGCAGTCAGACTGCCACAGATACGCAGTATTTT.

This clonotype was observed many times. The J gene is TRBJ1-5, the V gene TRBV6-2 or TRBV6-3, with a possible D match to TRBD1 (6 bases). CDR3 length: 13 residues. Germline assignment: CDR1 MNHEY and CDR2 SVGEGT. V lost 7 bases to trimming and J lost 10 bases, with 17 bases between them. Here the CDR3 reads CASTRDTAGPQHF. CDR3 bases: TGTGCCAGCACCCGGGACACTGCCGGACCCCAGCATTTT.

The chain combines TRBV9 with TRBJ2-3; D ambiguous. CDR3 size: 13 residues. V was shortened by 0 bases and J by 4 bases, with 6 bases between the two germline ends. Germline V gene lookup returns CDR1 SGDLS and CDR2 YYNGEE. CDR3 DNA: TGTGCCAGCAGCGTAGCTGTGGCAGATACGCAGTATTTT. Protein sequence: CASSVAVADTQYF. Full variable domain (remainder filled in from reference TRBV9 and TRBJ2-3): DSGVTQTPKHLITATGQRVTLRCSPRSGDLSVYWYQQSLDQGLQFLIQYYNGEERAKGNILERFSAQQFPDLHSELNLSSLELGDSALYFCASSVAVADTQYFGPGTRLTVL.

This clonotype has a single count. This chain uses TRBV12-3 or TRBV12-4 with TRBJ2-3, with 8 positions matching TRBD2. Germline trimming cut 0 bases from V and 2 bases from J; bases unmatched to any gene: 7. The CDR3 extends over 17 amino acids. The chain's CDR3 is CASSLAPIAGHTDTQYF. CDR3 in DNA: TGTGCCAGCAGTTTAGCCCCAATAGCGGGGCACACAGATACGCAGTATTTT.

This clonotype was observed a handful of times. The V call is TRBV12-3 or TRBV12-4, the J call TRBJ2-7; weak D call: TRBD1 (6 bases). CDR3 length: 14 amino acids. Trimming cost V 3 bases and J 0 bases, with 9 bases left between them. The CDR3: CASSFYRVSYEQYF. The CDR3 DNA reads TGTGCCAGCAGTTTTTACAGGGTCTCCTACGAGCAGTACTTC.

The J gene is TRBJ1-6, the V gene TRBV4-1; D call uncertain. This CDR3 spans 12 amino acids. Germline V lookup: CDR1 MGHRA, CDR2 YSYEKL. Between the trimmed V and J ends, which lost 0 bases and 10 bases, there was a span of 4 bases. The CDR3 DNA sequence: TGCGCCAGCAGCCAAGAGCTCTCACCCCTCCACTTT. Residues: CASSQELSPLHF.

This clonotype was recorded many times. The V call is TRBV28, the J call TRBJ2-7, with D uncertain. The V gene's germline CDR1 is MDHEN and CDR2 SYDVKM. Deletions cut 2 bases from V and 2 bases from J, with 16 bases between. This CDR3 is 16 amino acids long. The CDR3 reads CASSLPHSELAYEQYF. Here the CDR3 DNA reads TGTGCCAGCAGTTTACCCCATTCGGAGCTGGCCTACGAGCAGTACTTC. Full variable domain (remainder filled in from reference TRBV28 and TRBJ2-7): DVKVTQSSRYLVKRTGEKVFLECVQDMDHENMFWYRQDPGLGLRLIYFSYDVKMKEKGDIPEGYSVSREKKERFSLILESASTNQTSMYLCASSLPHSELAYEQYFGPGTRLTVT.